These 8 T cell receptor beta chains came from one sample sequenced in a study of T cells after yellow fever vaccination. TCRdb fed the 5' RACE reads into MiXCR, producing one record per CDR3 protein. The sample shows roughly 45,000 distinct CDR3 sequences, approximately 6.3% of them seen only once. The input for sequencing was CD8+ T cells not binding an NS4B(214-222) dextramer, sorted from PBMCs, taken 45 days after the yellow fever booster vaccination. The source is a man between 25 and 39 years old who received the YFV17D yellow fever vaccine.

The chain couples TRBV19 to TRBJ2-1, with D maybe TRBD2 (5 bases). V was cut by 3 bases and J by 0 bases, with 12 bases left in between. The CDR3 is made up of 16 amino acids. The germline CDR1 and CDR2 sequences are LNHDA and SQIVND (reference sequence). CDR3 nucleotides: TGTGCCAGTAGTATTCTAGCAGTAAGCTCCTACAATGAGCAGTTCTTC. Its translation: CASSILAVSSYNEQFF.

This clonotype was seen more than once but under ten times. The chain couples TRBV20-1 to TRBJ2-5, with 8 bases that match TRBD2. The germline V gene has CDR1 DFQATT and CDR2 SNEGSKA (reference sequence). J was trimmed by 2 bases and V by 4 bases; bases with no gene match: 6. The CDR3 has 14 residues. The CDR3: CSAKLAGRQETQYF. The DNA for the CDR3 is TGCAGTGCTAAATTAGCGGGACGGCAAGAGACCCAGTACTTC.

The V and J genes are TRBV20-1 and TRBJ2-4; tentative D call: TRBD2 (6 bases). With 6 bases removed from V and 0 bases from J, the gap between germline ends came to 15 bases. Germline assignment: CDR1 DFQATT and CDR2 SNEGSKA (reference sequence). This CDR3 has 15 amino acids. The CDR3 bases are TGCAGTGCAAACCGGGAGACTTTAGCCAAAAACATTCAGTACTTC. Amino acid sequence: CSANRETLAKNIQYF.

This clonotype was seen repeatedly, ten times or more. The chain combines TRBV7-9 with TRBJ2-1; the D is unclear. CDR3 length: 15 amino acids. V gave up 1 base and J gave up 6 bases, with 13 bases separating them. The V gene's germline CDR1 is SEHNR and CDR2 FQNEAQ (reference sequence). CDR3: CASSLGLHLGNEQFF. The CDR3, as DNA: TGTGCCAGCAGCTTAGGACTTCATTTGGGCAATGAGCAGTTCTTC.

This clonotype has a count of ten or more. The chain recombines TRBV10-3 with TRBJ2-7; 11 bases align to TRBD2. V shed 3 bases, J shed 5 bases, and the junction held 9 bases outside the gene matches. The germline gives CDR1 ENHRY, CDR2 SYGVKD. This CDR3 spans 16 amino acids. The CDR3 DNA is TGTGCCATCAGTGATAGGGAAGTACTAGCGGGAGACGAGCAGTACTTC. Protein product: CAISDREVLAGDEQYF.

This clonotype was seen ten or more times. This rearrangement joins TRBV24-1 to TRBJ2-1; 7 bases are shared with TRBD2. In germline, CDR1 is KGHDR, CDR2 SFDVKD. The CDR3 sequence is 17 residues long. The V gene end was trimmed by 3 bases and the J gene end by 6 bases; junction bases not matched to a gene: 13. CDR3 in amino acids: CATSDRVGIGGGNEQFF. For the CDR3, the DNA is TGTGCCACCAGTGATCGCGTTGGGATCGGCGGGGGCAATGAGCAGTTCTTC.

Regarding this clonotype: A much larger clone lies one base from this, so it may be a read error. The rearrangement links TRBV10-3 to TRBJ2-7, with D unclear. Trimming removed 3 bases at V and 0 bases at J, with 12 bases between. The CDR3 runs to 15 residues. The germline gives CDR1 ENHRY, CDR2 SYGVKD. CDR3 loop: CAISDLGSCSYEQYF. Written as DNA, the CDR3 is TGTGCCATCAGTGACCTAGGAAGCTGCTCCTACGAGCAGTACTTC.

This clonotype appeared many times. V gene TRBV10-3 combines with J gene TRBJ2-3, with a possible D match to TRBD2 (6 bases). From germline, CDR1 is ENHRY and CDR2 SYGVKD. The length of the CDR3 is 14 residues. Between the trimmed V and J ends, which lost 5 bases and 1 base, there was a span of 10 bases. CDR3 in DNA: TGTGCCATCAGTCCGACGGGGGGCACAGATACGCAGTATTTT. It encodes CAISPTGGTDTQYF.